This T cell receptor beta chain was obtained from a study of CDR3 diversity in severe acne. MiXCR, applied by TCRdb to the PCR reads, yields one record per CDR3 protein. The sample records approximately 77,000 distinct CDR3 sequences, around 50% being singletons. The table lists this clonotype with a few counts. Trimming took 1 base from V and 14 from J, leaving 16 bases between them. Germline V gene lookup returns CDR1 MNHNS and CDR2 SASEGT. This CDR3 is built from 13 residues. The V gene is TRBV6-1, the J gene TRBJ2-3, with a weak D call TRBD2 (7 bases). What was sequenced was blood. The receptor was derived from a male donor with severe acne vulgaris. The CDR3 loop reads CASSEGAGATGYF. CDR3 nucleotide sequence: TGTGCCAGCAGTGAAGGGGCGGGGGCGACTGGGTATTTT.